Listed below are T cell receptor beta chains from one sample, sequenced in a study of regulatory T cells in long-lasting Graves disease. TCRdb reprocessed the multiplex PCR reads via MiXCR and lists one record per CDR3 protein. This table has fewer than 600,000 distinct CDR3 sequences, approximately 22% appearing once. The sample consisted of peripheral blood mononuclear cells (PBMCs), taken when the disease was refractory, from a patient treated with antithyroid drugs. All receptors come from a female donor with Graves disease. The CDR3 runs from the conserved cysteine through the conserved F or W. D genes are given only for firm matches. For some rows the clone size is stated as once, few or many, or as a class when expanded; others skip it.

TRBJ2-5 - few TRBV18 CASSPPGTFQETQYF TGTGCCAGCTCACCACCAGGGACTTTCCAAGAGACCCAGTACTTC
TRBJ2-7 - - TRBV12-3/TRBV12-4 CASSRPRQEPYF TGTGCCAGCAGCCGGCCCCGACAGGAACCCTACTTC
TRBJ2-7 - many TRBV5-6 CASRRQVADTYEQYF TGTGCCAGCAGGCGCCAGGTGGCGGACACCTACGAGCAGTACTTC
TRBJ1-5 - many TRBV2 CASSGGGSQPQHF TGTGCCAGCAGTGGGGGGGGAAGTCAGCCCCAGCATTTT
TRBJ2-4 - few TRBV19 CASSPRQAGKNIQYF TGTGCCAGTAGTCCTCGACAGGCGGGCAAAAACATTCAGTACTTC
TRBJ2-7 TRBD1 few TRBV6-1 CASRGWTGVGEQYF TGTGCCAGCAGGGGGTGGACAGGGGTTGGCGAGCAGTACTTC
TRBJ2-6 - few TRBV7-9 CASSLGDGSGANVLTF TGTGCCAGCAGCTTAGGAGACGGCTCTGGGGCCAACGTCCTGACTTTC
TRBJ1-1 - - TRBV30 CAWFGPRWGSMNTEAFF TGTGCCTGGTTCGGCCCTAGGTGGGGTTCGATGAACACTGAAGCTTTCTTT
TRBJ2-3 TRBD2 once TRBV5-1 CASSLGGGPDTQYF TGCGCCAGCAGCTTGGGCGGGGGGCCCGATACGCAGTATTTT
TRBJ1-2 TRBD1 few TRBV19 CASRPGQGTRRPGYTF TGTGCCAGTAGGCCGGGACAGGGAACGCGTCGCCCGGGCTACACCTTC
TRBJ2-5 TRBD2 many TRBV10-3 CAISLLAGQQETQYF TGTGCCATCAGCCTACTAGCGGGCCAACAAGAGACCCAGTACTTC
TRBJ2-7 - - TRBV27 CASINRMGTTYEQYF TGTGCCAGCATCAACAGGATGGGGACAACCTACGAGCAGTACTTC
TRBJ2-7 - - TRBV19 CASSSVGMSYEQYF TGTGCCAGTAGTTCTGTGGGTATGTCCTACGAGCAGTACTTC
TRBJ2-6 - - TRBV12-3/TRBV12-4 CASSFGGGISGANVLTF TGTGCCAGCAGTTTTGGAGGGGGCATCTCTGGGGCCAACGTCCTGACTTTC
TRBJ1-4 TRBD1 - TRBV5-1 CANSLNAGTATEKLFF TGCGCCAACAGCCTAAATGCCGGGACAGCAACCGAAAAACTGTTTTTT
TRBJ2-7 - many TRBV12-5 CASGFASGEQYF TGTGCTAGTGGTTTCGCCTCGGGGGAGCAGTACTTC
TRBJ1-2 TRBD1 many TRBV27 CASSRTYRDRSYTF TGTGCCAGCAGCCGAACATACAGGGACAGGAGCTACACCTTC
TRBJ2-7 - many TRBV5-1 CASSLDTHGASYEQYF TGCGCCAGCAGCTTGGATACCCACGGGGCCTCCTACGAGCAGTACTTC
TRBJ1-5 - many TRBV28 CASSFRPGGNQPQHF TGTGCCAGCAGCTTCCGCCCTGGGGGCAATCAGCCCCAGCATTTT
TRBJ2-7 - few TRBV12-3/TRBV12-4 CASSSTRGVGYEQYF TGTGCCAGCAGTTCCACCAGGGGAGTCGGTTACGAGCAGTACTTC
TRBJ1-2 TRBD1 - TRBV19 CASRPDRGSGYTF TGTGCCAGTAGACCTGACAGGGGCTCTGGCTACACCTTC
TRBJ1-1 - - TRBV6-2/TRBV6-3 CASSYSRGVNTEAFF TGTGCCAGCAGTTACTCGAGGGGGGTGAACACTGAAGCTTTCTTT
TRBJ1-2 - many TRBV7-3 CASSFTGADLEEGYTF TGTGCCAGCAGCTTCACCGGGGCTGACCTGGAGGAAGGCTACACCTTC
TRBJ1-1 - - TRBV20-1 CSARPHWGTEAFF TGCAGTGCTAGGCCCCACTGGGGGACTGAAGCTTTCTTT
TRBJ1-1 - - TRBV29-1 CSSLLDLNTEAFF TGCAGCTCCCTGCTGGATTTGAACACTGAAGCTTTCTTT
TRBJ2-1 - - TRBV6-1 CASSEDRVRNEQFF TGTGCCAGCAGTGAAGACAGGGTAAGGAATGAGCAGTTCTTC
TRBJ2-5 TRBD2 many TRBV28 CASSWGLAGRQETQYF TGTGCCAGCAGTTGGGGACTAGCGGGTCGGCAAGAGACCCAGTACTTC
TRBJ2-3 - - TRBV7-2 CASSLVGYTDTQYF TGTGCCAGCAGCCTGGTAGGCTACACAGATACGCAGTATTTT
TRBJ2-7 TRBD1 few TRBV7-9 CASSLARDSNEQYF TGTGCCAGCAGCTTAGCAAGGGACAGTAACGAGCAGTACTTC
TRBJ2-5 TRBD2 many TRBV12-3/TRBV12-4 CASSQRVVAGEETQYF TGTGCCAGCAGTCAAAGGGTGGTAGCGGGGGAAGAGACCCAGTACTTC
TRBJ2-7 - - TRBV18 CASSPLDGNYEQYF TGTGCCAGCTCACCACTCGACGGAAACTACGAGCAGTACTTC
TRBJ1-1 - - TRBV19 CASSIDTNTEAFF TGTGCCAGTAGTATCGACACGAACACTGAAGCTTTCTTT
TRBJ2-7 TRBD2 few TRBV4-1 CASSPVPGGPYEQYF TGCGCCAGCAGCCCCGTCCCGGGGGGACCCTACGAGCAGTACTTC
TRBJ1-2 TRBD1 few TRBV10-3 CAISESAGGYGYTF TGTGCCATCAGTGAGTCGGCAGGGGGATATGGCTACACCTTC
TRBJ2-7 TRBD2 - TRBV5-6 CASSQTGLAAYEQYF TGTGCCAGCAGCCAAACGGGACTAGCAGCTTACGAGCAGTACTTC
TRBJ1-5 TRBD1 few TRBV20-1 CSARSGTGVLGTQHF TGCAGTGCTAGGAGCGGGACAGGGGTCCTAGGGACCCAGCATTTT
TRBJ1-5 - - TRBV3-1 CASSQVGGDQPQHF TGTGCCAGCAGCCAAGTAGGAGGTGATCAGCCCCAGCATTTT
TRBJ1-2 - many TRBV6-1 CASFESSDYGYTF TGTGCCAGCTTTGAGTCTTCGGACTATGGCTACACCTTC
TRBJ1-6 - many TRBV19 CASSPSTGSNSPLHF TGTGCCAGTAGTCCATCCACAGGGAGTAATTCACCCCTCCACTTT
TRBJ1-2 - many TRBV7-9 CASSPQANYGYTF TGTGCCAGCAGCCCCCAGGCTAACTATGGCTACACCTTC
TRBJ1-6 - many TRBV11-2 CASSPGQYNSPLHF TGTGCCAGCAGCCCCGGACAGTATAATTCACCCCTCCACTTT
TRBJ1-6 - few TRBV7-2 CASSFIAGNTSPLHF TGTGCCAGCAGCTTCATTGCAGGGAATACTTCACCCCTCCACTTT
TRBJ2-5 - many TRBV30 CAWSVGGQETQYF TGTGCCTGGAGTGTGGGGGGTCAAGAGACCCAGTACTTC
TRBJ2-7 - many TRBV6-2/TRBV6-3 CASSYSIFTEQYF TGTGCCAGCAGTTACTCGATATTCACCGAGCAGTACTTC
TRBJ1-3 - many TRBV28 CASSSRTANSGNTIYF TGTGCCAGCAGTTCCCGGACGGCCAACTCTGGAAACACCATATATTTT
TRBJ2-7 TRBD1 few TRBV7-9 CASSHDRGHYEQYF TGTGCCAGCAGCCATGACAGGGGGCACTACGAGCAGTACTTC
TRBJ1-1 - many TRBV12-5 CASGSHLAQNTEAFF TGTGCTAGTGGTTCTCACCTGGCCCAGAACACTGAAGCTTTCTTT
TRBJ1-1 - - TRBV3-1 CASSQGAVSLAFF TGTGCCAGCAGCCAAGGAGCAGTTTCCTTAGCTTTCTTT